This T cell receptor beta chain came from a study of blood T cells in healthy people across ages. To note about this clonotype: What it recognizes is unknown.

This CDR3 is 13 amino acids long. Germline-derived CDR1 and CDR2 are DFQATT and SNEGSKA (reference sequence). Trimming cost V 2 bases and J 1 base, with 9 bases left between them. With a J-beta primer mix and a sample-barcoded 5' primer, a second PCR ran 7 to 11 cycles. TCRdb reanalysed the 5' RACE reads using MiXCR and keeps one entry per CDR3 protein. The sample has 1.5 million to 2 million distinct CDR3 sequences, 28% seen once; the top ten hold approximately 7.7%. General study points: Observed TCR beta diversity per million T cells went down as age went up. This fall followed a roughly linear course with age.

The genes are TRBV20-1 and TRBJ2-7, with D unresolved. The receptor comes from a woman younger than 45 in good health. Sample: blood. The CDR3 DNA reads TGCAGTGCTAGACCGGAAGGATCCTACGAGCAGTACTTC. Residues: CSARPEGSYEQYF.